The rows below give T cell receptor beta chains drawn from one sample of a study of cytotoxic CD8 clonotypes in ibrutinib-treated CLL. Generated by immunoSEQ multiplex PCR, the TCRdb table keeps only in-frame clones and is missing some. The sample shows 150,000 or so clones, about 80% of them seen only once. The source material was PBMCs, sampled after 24 months of ibrutinib treatment. The receptors here all came from a human donor with chronic lymphocytic leukemia. Both conserved end residues are part of each CDR3. The D gene is left open where the match is weak. For some rows the clone size is stated as once, few or many, or as a class when expanded; others skip it.

V,D,J,size,DNA,CDR3
TRBV7-3,-,TRBJ2-2,-,TGTGCCAGCAGCTGGGGGACAACGGGGTCCGGGGAGCTGTTTTTT,CASSWGTTGSGELFF
TRBV7-2,-,TRBJ2-4,-,TGTGCCAGCAGCCGGGGGCTAGCGGAAGCCAAAAACATTCAGTACTTC,CASSRGLAEAKNIQYF
TRBV11-2,-,TRBJ2-7,once,TGTGCCAGCAGCTTAGGGGGGGCGTCTTACGAGCAGTACTTC,CASSLGGASYEQYF
TRBV2,TRBD1,TRBJ1-2,-,TGTGCCAGCAGTGGAGGGACAGTACGCCTCTATGGCTACACCTTC,CASSGGTVRLYGYTF
TRBV6-5,-,TRBJ2-2,-,TGTGCCATCCATTCGGGACAGAACACCGGGGAGCTGTTTTTT,CAIHSGQNTGELFF
TRBV5-4,-,TRBJ1-6,few,TGTGCCAGCAGCCCTTGGGGGACGGATAATTCACCCCTCCACTTT,CASSPWGTDNSPLHF
TRBV7-2,TRBD2,TRBJ2-7,-,TGTGCCAGCAGCCCCCGGACTAGCGGGGCCACCTTTTCCTACGAGCAGTACTTC,CASSPRTSGATFSYEQYF
TRBV7-8,-,TRBJ2-7,-,TGTGCCAGCAGCTTATCCCCAGGCCCTTCCTACGAGCAGTACTTC,CASSLSPGPSYEQYF
TRBV7-2,TRBD2,TRBJ2-2,-,TGTGCCAGCAGCTTAGCTAGCGGGGGCGGCACCGGGGAGCTGTTTTTT,CASSLASGGGTGELFF
TRBV29-1,TRBD1,TRBJ2-4,-,TGCAGCGTGGAACAGGGGGCGGCCAAAAACATTCAGTACTTC,CSVEQGAAKNIQYF
TRBV7-8,-,TRBJ2-5,-,TGTGCCAGCAGTCCCCGGGGCACCCAAGAGACCCAGTACTTC,CASSPRGTQETQYF